This TCR beta chain was sequenced during a study of Ad26.COV2.S vaccination and SARS-CoV-2 variants. Whole-study context: Once, or twice with 56 days between doses, Ad26.COV2.S was given intramuscularly.

As to this clone: The antigen remains unidentified.

Using immunoSEQ multiplex PCR, the repertoire was profiled, and TCRdb retains in-frame clones only, with some absent. Of about 680,000 clones listed, 89% were seen once; the top ten hold nearly 1.5%. The CDR3 runs 13 residues. Trimming took 8 bases from V and 6 from J; bases not matched to a gene: 4. The V gene's germline CDR1 is WSHSY and CDR2 SAAADI. Stated treatment: 15 to 20 received Ad26.COV2.S at low or high dose, single or two shots; roughly five received placebo; per-sample allocation not given. At day 63 after the first vaccine or placebo injection, samples were drawn. The study, taken as a whole, reports: Vaccinated individuals (as opposed to placebo recipients) had higher spike-specific TCR breadth.

The TCR originated in a person between 18 and 65 years old who received the Ad26.COV2.S COVID-19 vaccine or a placebo. The source was peripheral blood, collected in a trial of Ad26.COV2.S vaccine versus placebo. V and J are TRBV10-2 and TRBJ2-2; TRBD2 aligns across 9 bases. The CDR3 region is CASLGGRAGELFF. DNA for the CDR3: TGCGCCAGCTTAGGCGGGAGGGCCGGGGAGCTGTTTTTT.